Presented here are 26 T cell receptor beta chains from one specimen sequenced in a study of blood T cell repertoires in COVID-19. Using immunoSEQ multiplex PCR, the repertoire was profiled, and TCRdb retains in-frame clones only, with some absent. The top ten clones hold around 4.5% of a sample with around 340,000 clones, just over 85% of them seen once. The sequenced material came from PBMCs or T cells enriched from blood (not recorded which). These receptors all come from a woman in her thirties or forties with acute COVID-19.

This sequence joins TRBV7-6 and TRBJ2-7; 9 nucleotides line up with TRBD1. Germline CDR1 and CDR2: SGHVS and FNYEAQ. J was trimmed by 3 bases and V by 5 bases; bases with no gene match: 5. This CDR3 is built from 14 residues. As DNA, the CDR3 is TGTGCCAGCAGCGCCGGGACAGGGCACTACGAGCAGTACTTC. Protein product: CASSAGTGHYEQYF.

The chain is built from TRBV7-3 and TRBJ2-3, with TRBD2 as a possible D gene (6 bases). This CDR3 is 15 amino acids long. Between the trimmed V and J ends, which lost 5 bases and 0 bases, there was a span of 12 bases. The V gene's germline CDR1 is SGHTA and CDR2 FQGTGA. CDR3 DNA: TGTGCCAGCAGCCCAGGGACTCACAGCACAGATACGCAGTATTTT. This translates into CASSPGTHSTDTQYF.

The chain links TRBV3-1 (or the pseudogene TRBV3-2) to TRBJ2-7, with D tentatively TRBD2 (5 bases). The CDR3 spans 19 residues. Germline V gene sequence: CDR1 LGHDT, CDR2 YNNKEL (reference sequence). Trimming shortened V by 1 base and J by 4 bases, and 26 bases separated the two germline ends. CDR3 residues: CASSQARGAGHSRYYEQYF. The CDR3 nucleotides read TGTGCCAGCAGCCAAGCTCGAGGTGCGGGCCACTCTAGGTATTACGAGCAGTACTTC.

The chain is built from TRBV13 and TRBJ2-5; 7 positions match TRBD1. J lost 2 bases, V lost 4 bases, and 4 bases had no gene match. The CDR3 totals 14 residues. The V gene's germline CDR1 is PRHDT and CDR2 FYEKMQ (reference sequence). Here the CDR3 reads CASSSGQLQETQYF. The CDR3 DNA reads TGTGCCAGCAGCTCGGGACAGCTACAAGAGACCCAGTACTTC.

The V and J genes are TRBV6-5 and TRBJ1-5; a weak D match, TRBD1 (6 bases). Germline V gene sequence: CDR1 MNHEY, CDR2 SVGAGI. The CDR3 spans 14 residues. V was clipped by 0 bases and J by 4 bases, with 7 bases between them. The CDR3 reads CASSYSRGNQPQHF. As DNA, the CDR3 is TGTGCCAGCAGTTACTCTAGGGGGAATCAGCCCCAGCATTTT.

The CDR3 DNA follows: TGTGCCATCAGGATAAACCTAAAAAGCACAGATACGCAGTATTTT. Its protein is CAIRINLKSTDTQYF. The chain uses TRBV10-3 and TRBJ2-3; no clear D. From germline, CDR1 is ENHRY and CDR2 SYGVKD. This CDR3 comprises 15 residues. The V and J ends lost 6 bases and 0 bases respectively, with 13 bases between them.

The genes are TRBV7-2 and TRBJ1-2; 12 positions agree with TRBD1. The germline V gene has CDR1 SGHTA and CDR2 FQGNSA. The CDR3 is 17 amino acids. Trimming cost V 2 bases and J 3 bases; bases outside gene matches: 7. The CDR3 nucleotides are TGTGCCAGCAGCTTATATGGGGGGACAGGGGGCGACTATGGCTACACCTTC. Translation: CASSLYGGTGGDYGYTF.

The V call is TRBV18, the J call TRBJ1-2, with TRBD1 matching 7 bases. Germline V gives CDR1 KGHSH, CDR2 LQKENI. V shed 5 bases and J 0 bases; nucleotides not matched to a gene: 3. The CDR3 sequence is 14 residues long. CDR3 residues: CASSGGTANYGYTF. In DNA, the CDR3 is TGTGCCAGCTCAGGCGGGACAGCTAACTATGGCTACACCTTC.

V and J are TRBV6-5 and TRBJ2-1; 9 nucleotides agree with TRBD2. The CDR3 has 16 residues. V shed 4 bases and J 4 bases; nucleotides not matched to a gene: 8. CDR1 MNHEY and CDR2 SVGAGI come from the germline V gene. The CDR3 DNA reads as TGTGCCAGCAGTTCCAATGCGGGGGGGCTTTACAATGAGCAGTTCTTC. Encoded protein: CASSSNAGGLYNEQFF.

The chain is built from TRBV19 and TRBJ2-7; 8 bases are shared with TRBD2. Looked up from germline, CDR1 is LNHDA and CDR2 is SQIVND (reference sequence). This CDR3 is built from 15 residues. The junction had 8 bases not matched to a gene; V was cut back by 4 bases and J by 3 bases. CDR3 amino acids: CASSTKGAGDYEQYF. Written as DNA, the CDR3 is TGTGCCAGTAGTACAAAGGGAGCGGGGGACTACGAGCAGTACTTC.

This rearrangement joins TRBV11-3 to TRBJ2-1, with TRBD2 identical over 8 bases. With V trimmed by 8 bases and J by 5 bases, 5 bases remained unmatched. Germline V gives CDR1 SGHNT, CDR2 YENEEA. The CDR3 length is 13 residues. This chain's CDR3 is CASSRAGDNEQFF. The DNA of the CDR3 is TGTGCCAGCTCGCGAGCGGGGGACAATGAGCAGTTCTTC.

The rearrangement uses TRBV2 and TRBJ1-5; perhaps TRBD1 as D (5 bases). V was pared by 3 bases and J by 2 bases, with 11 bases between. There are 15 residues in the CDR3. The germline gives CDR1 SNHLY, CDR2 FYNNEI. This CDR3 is CASSDLGVGNQPQHF. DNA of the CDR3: TGTGCCAGCAGTGATTTAGGGGTCGGCAATCAGCCCCAGCATTTT.

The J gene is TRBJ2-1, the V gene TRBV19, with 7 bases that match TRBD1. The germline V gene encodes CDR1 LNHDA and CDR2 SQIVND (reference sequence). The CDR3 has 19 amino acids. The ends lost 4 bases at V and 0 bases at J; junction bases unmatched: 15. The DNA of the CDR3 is TGTGCCAGTAGTACCCAGGGGGTGAGCGGACGAAGCTCCTACAATGAGCAGTTCTTC. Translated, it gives CASSTQGVSGRSSYNEQFF.

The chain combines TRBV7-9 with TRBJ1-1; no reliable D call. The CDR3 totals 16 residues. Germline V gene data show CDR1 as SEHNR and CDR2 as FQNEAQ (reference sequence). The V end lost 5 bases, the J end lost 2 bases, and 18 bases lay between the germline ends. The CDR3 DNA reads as TGTGCCAGCAGCCTTCCTATACGAGGTTCAAACACTGAAGCTTTCTTT. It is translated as CASSLPIRGSNTEAFF.

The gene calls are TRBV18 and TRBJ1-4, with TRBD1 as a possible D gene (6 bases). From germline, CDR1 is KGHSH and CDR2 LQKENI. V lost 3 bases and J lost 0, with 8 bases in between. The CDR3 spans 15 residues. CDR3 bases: TGTGCCAGCTCACCGGACAGAGCAACTAATGAAAAACTGTTTTTT. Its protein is CASSPDRATNEKLFF.

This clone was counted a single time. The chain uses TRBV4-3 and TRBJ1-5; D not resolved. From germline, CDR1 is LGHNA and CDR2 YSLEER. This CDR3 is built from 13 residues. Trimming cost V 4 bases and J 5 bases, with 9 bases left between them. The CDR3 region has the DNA TGCGCCAGCAGCCGGATGAGGGATCAGCCCCAGCATTTT. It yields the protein CASSRMRDQPQHF.

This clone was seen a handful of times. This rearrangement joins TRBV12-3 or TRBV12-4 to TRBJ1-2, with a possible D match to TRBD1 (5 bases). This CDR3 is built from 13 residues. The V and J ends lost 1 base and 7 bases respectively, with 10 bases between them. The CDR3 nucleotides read TGTGCCAGCAGTTTAGACAGGTCTAGTGGCTACACCTTC. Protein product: CASSLDRSSGYTF.

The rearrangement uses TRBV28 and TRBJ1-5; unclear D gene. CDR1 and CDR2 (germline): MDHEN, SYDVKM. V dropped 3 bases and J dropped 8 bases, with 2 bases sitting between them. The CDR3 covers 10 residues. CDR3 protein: CASSFEPQHF. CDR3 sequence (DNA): TGTGCCAGCAGTTTCGAGCCCCAGCATTTT.

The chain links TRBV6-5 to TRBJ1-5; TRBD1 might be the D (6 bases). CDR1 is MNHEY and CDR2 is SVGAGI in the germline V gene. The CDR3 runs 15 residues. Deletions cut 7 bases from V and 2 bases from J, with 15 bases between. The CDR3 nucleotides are TGTGCCAGCACCCAAACCCGACAGGGCAATCAGCCCCAGCATTTT. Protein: CASTQTRQGNQPQHF.

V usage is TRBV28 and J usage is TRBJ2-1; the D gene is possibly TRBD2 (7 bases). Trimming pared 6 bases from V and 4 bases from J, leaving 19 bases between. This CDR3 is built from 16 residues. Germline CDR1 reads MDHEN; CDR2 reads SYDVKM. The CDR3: CASRLRGGGRYNEQFF. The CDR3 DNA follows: TGTGCCAGCAGACTAAGAGGGGGGGGCCGATACAATGAGCAGTTCTTC.

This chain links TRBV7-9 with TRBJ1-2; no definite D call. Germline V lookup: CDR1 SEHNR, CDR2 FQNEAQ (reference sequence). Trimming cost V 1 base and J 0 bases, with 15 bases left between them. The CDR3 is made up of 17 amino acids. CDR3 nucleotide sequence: TGTGCCAGCAGCTTAGTGGCAGGCAAAGTAGCTAACTATGGCTACACCTTC. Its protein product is CASSLVAGKVANYGYTF.

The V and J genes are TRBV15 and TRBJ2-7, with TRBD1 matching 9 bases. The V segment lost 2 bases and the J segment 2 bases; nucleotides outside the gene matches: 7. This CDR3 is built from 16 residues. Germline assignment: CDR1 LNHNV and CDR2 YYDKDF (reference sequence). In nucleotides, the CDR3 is TGTGCCACCAGCAGATCCCGGGACAGGGTACCCTACGAGCAGTACTTC. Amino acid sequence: CATSRSRDRVPYEQYF.

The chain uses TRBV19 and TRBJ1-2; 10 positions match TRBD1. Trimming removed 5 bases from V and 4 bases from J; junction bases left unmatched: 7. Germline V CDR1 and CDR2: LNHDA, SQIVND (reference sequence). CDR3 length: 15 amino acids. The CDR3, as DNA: TGTGCCAGTAGTTATCCCTGGGACAGGGGCTATGGCTACACCTTC. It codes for CASSYPWDRGYGYTF.

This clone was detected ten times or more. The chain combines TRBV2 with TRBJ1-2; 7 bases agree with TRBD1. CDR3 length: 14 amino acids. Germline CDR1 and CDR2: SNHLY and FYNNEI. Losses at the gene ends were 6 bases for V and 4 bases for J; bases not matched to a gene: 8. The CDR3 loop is CASREEQGTYGYTF. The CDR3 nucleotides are TGTGCCAGCAGAGAGGAACAGGGGACCTATGGCTACACCTTC.

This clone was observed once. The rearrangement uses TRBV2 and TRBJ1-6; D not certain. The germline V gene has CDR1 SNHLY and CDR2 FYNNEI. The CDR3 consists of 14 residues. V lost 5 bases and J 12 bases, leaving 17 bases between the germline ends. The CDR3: CASSFRAPEGPLHF. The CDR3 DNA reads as TGTGCCAGCAGTTTCCGGGCACCCGAGGGACCCCTCCACTTT.

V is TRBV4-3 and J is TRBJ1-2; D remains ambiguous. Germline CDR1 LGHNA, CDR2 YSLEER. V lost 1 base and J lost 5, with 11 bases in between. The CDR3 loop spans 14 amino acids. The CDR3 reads CASSQGSGSYGYTF. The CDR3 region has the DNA TGCGCCAGCAGCCAAGGGTCCGGGAGTTATGGCTACACCTTC.